Listed here is a single T cell receptor beta chain. The target antigen is unknown. The sample is drawn from a study of OX40 agonist ivuxolimab in advanced cancers. As for the study in general: Partial responses were seen in three patients, one with hepatocellular carcinoma and two with cutaneous melanoma.

Findings and caveats of the study: Some patients without response likewise showed low normalized clonal expansion. Those patients achieving a partial response at 0.1-3.0 mg/kg showed among the lowest clonal expansion. At 0.1 to 3.0 mg/kg and by week 6, CD4+ and CD8+ T cells in the blood had expanded clonally.

Clones were sequenced by immunoSEQ multiplex PCR, and TCRdb holds only the in-frame ones, with some missing. Here the sample spans tens of thousands of clones, roughly 92% being singletons. Germline V CDR1 and CDR2: SGHAT, FQNNGV. This CDR3 contains 15 residues. V lost 6 bases to trimming and J lost 4 bases; unmatched junction nucleotides: 7. The receptor was isolated from an adult with an advanced solid tumor such as melanoma, head and neck, liver or kidney cancer. The V and J genes are TRBV11-2 and TRBJ2-1; 9 bases agree with TRBD1. Specimen: CD4+ or CD8+ T cells sorted from blood, collected in a trial of the OX40 agonist ivuxolimab. The CDR3: CASSSTGGGYNEQFF. CDR3 DNA: TGTGCCAGCAGTTCGACAGGGGGAGGTTACAATGAGCAGTTCTTC.